The TCR beta chain described here comes from a study of control samples from healthy donors and cancer patients. The CDR3 length is 16 residues. Germline lookup yields CDR1 WNHNN and CDR2 SYGVQD (reference sequence). V dropped 0 bases and J dropped 2 bases, with 11 bases sitting between them. The assay was immunoSEQ multiplex PCR, and TCRdb's table has in-frame clones only and misses some. Of 200,000 or so clones listed, about 91% were seen once; the top ten hold about 2%. J is TRBJ2-4 and V is TRBV10-1; D uncertain. The TCR originated in a man aged 30-40 years in good health. The sequencing input was blood. CDR3 DNA: TGCGCCAGCAGTGAGTCGACCGCACAGACCAAAAACATTCAGTACTTC. Its protein is CASSESTAQTKNIQYF.